The rows below give T cell receptor beta chains drawn from one sample of a study of PD-1 blockade in classical Hodgkin lymphoma. Sequencing was performed with immunoSEQ multiplex PCR; in TCRdb, only in-frame clones are kept and a portion is missing. The table lists 20,000 to 30,000 clones, around 90% of them singletons, with about 0.5% in the top ten. Specimen: CD4+ T cells from blood. These receptor sequences come from a human donor with classical Hodgkin lymphoma. Each CDR3 is given with its conserved first and last residue. Each record gives: J gene, D gene, clone size, V gene, CDR3 DNA, CDR3 protein. The D gene is left open where the match is weak. Expanded clones are given a class, and other clones once, few, many or no size at all.

TRBJ2-2,-,-,TRBV4-3,TGCGCCAGCAGCCAAGAGCCAGGAGGGTACGGGGAGCTGTTTTTT,CASSQEPGGYGELFF
TRBJ1-2,-,-,TRBV4-2,TGTGCCAGCAGCCAAGTCGGGGGGCCCCCGGACTATGGCTACACCTTC,CASSQVGGPPDYGYTF
TRBJ2-5,-,-,TRBV6-5,TGTGCCAGCAGTTCGCAAACAGAGACCCAGTACTTC,CASSSQTETQYF
TRBJ1-3,TRBD1,-,TRBV5-1,TGCGCCAGCAGCGGACCGACAGGGGTCGGTGGAAACACCATATATTTT,CASSGPTGVGGNTIYF
TRBJ2-3,-,-,TRBV15,TGTGCCACCAGCAGACCCGCCCGGACTCCTTGGGGCACAGATACGCAGTATTTT,CATSRPARTPWGTDTQYF
TRBJ2-3,-,-,TRBV5-6,TGTGCCAGCAGCTCTGGGGGGCCCACAGATACGCAGTATTTT,CASSSGGPTDTQYF
TRBJ1-1,TRBD1,-,TRBV6-6,TGTGCCAGCAGTTACTCCGACAGGGGATCAACTGAAGCTTTCTTT,CASSYSDRGSTEAFF
TRBJ1-4,-,-,TRBV27,TGTGCCAGCAGTTCCAGTTTGAGGCCCTATAATGAAAAACTGTTTTTT,CASSSSLRPYNEKLFF
TRBJ2-3,-,-,TRBV2,TGTGCCAGCAGTGAAGTCAGAGCCACAGATACGCAGTATTTT,CASSEVRATDTQYF
TRBJ2-3,-,-,TRBV29-1,TGCAGCGCTCGTCAAGGCGGGGTGGGGACAGATACGCAGTATTTT,CSARQGGVGTDTQYF
TRBJ2-2,-,-,TRBV7-9,TGTGCCAGCAGCTCCCCCGGGCAGAACCCGAGGAGGGGGGAGCTGTTTTTT,CASSSPGQNPRRGELFF
TRBJ1-1,-,-,TRBV21-1,TGTGCCAGCAGCAAAGAGCCGGATATGAACACTGAAGCTTTCTTT,CASSKEPDMNTEAFF
TRBJ1-4,-,-,TRBV18,TGTGCCAGCTCGCTGGACAGAACTAATGAAAAACTGTTTTTT,CASSLDRTNEKLFF
TRBJ1-1,-,-,TRBV15,TGTGCCACCAGCAGAGCTCCGCGGACGGTCAACACTGAAGCTTTCTTT,CATSRAPRTVNTEAFF
TRBJ2-6,-,-,TRBV6-1,TGTGCCAGCAGTGATTGGGGGGCCGGGGCCAACGTCCTGACTTTC,CASSDWGAGANVLTF
TRBJ1-6,-,-,TRBV9,TGTGCCAGCAGCGTAGGGACTTTTAATTCACCCCTCCACTTT,CASSVGTFNSPLHF
TRBJ2-2,TRBD1,-,TRBV10-1,TGCGCCAGCAGTGAGGGACAGGGTTACACCGGGGAGCTGTTTTTT,CASSEGQGYTGELFF
TRBJ2-1,TRBD2,few,TRBV7-2,TGTGCCAGCAGCTTTAGCGGGGGGGCTTACAATGAGCAGTTCTTC,CASSFSGGAYNEQFF
TRBJ2-5,TRBD1,-,TRBV19,TGTGCCAGTAGTATTTATGGGGACAGACAAGAGACCCAGTACTTC,CASSIYGDRQETQYF
TRBJ1-5,-,-,TRBV5-5,TGTGCCAGCAGCTCGCATCACACCGTAGGGCGCAATCAGCCCCAGCATTTT,CASSSHHTVGRNQPQHF
TRBJ2-3,-,-,TRBV6-5,TGTGCCAGCGGGATAGGCCCTAGCACAGATACGCAGTATTTT,CASGIGPSTDTQYF
TRBJ2-3,-,-,TRBV19,TGTGCCAGTAGTTTGACGGGGTACACAGATACGCAGTATTTT,CASSLTGYTDTQYF
TRBJ1-4,-,-,TRBV28,TGTGCCAGCAGTAAACAGGCAACTAATGAAAAACTGTTTTTT,CASSKQATNEKLFF
TRBJ1-5,-,-,TRBV19,TGTGCCAGTAGTCCTGGTGTCAGGGATAGCAATCAGCCCCAGCATTTT,CASSPGVRDSNQPQHF
TRBJ1-1,-,-,TRBV7-2,TGTGCCAGCAGCTTTCAGGGGTGGGACACTGAAGCTTTCTTT,CASSFQGWDTEAFF
TRBJ2-7,-,-,TRBV6-1,TGTGCCAGCAGCCCGGCTATCCGCGGCGAGCAGTACTTC,CASSPAIRGEQYF
TRBJ1-1,TRBD1,few,TRBV10-1,TGCGCCAGCAGTAAACAGGGGGCAGGGACTGAAGCTTTCTTT,CASSKQGAGTEAFF
TRBJ2-1,TRBD1,-,TRBV9,TGTGCCAGCAGCGTAGGACAGGGTAGCAATGAGCAGTTCTTC,CASSVGQGSNEQFF
TRBJ2-1,-,-,TRBV11-2,TGTGCCAGCAGCTCCCCCAGGGGGGGGCATGAGCAGTTCTTC,CASSSPRGGHEQFF
TRBJ2-7,TRBD2,-,TRBV7-6,TGTGCCAGCAGCTTAAGCACGGGGGGAACGTCTAGCGAGCAGTACTTC,CASSLSTGGTSSEQYF
TRBJ2-5,-,-,TRBV6-5,TGTGCCAGCAGTTACAAGGAGACCCAGTACTTC,CASSYKETQYF
TRBJ2-7,-,-,TRBV2,TGTGCCAGCAGTGTGAACGGAAGAGGCTACGAGCAGTACTTC,CASSVNGRGYEQYF
TRBJ1-1,-,-,TRBV5-4,TGTGCCAGCAGCTATTACACCGACACTGAAGCTTTCTTT,CASSYYTDTEAFF
TRBJ1-2,TRBD1,-,TRBV5-5,TGTGCCAGCAGCGCCCTGACAGGGGATGGCGTTTATGGCTACACCTTC,CASSALTGDGVYGYTF
TRBJ2-7,-,-,TRBV11-3,TGTGCCAGCAGCTTAGGGCCGGGACCCTACGAGCAGTACTTC,CASSLGPGPYEQYF
TRBJ2-5,TRBD1,-,TRBV5-8,TGTGCCAGCAGCGTATGGGGACAGGGAGGCGGAAAGACCCAGTACTTC,CASSVWGQGGGKTQYF
TRBJ2-7,TRBD2,-,TRBV5-1,TGCGCCAGCAGCTTGAACGGCGCCGGGAGGGGCTACGAGCAGTACTTC,CASSLNGAGRGYEQYF
TRBJ1-2,-,-,TRBV2,TGTGCCAGCACTCGGGATTCCTATGGCTACACCTTC,CASTRDSYGYTF
TRBJ1-3,-,-,TRBV7-6,TGTGCCAGCAGCATGATCCTAGGAGTCGGCAGTGGAAACACCATATATTTT,CASSMILGVGSGNTIYF